This T cell receptor beta chain was recovered during a study of shared clonotypes between healthy human individuals. Overall study findings and caveats: Owing to a small donor count, the genetic and exposure-history diversity represented was limited. Estimated clonotype richness was generally higher in naive than memory subsets.

Generated by immunoSEQ multiplex PCR, the TCRdb table keeps only in-frame clones and is missing some. The sample gives hundreds of thousands of clones, approximately 73% of which show up once; roughly 2% is in the top ten. Concerning this clone itself: The target antigen is unknown.

Sequencing was carried out using memory CD4+ T cells sorted from blood. Subset defined: CD45RA-negative fraction. The origin of this receptor is a woman aged 30 to 39 in good health.

CDR3 sequence: CSVRDNYYEQYF. In DNA, the CDR3 is TGCAGCGTTCGGGACAATTACTACGAGCAGTACTTC. The chain joins TRBV29-1 to TRBJ2-7, with D perhaps TRBD1 (6 bases). V lost 5 bases and J 3 bases, leaving 11 bases between the germline ends. This CDR3 spans 12 amino acids. In germline, CDR1 is SQVTM, CDR2 ANQGSEA.